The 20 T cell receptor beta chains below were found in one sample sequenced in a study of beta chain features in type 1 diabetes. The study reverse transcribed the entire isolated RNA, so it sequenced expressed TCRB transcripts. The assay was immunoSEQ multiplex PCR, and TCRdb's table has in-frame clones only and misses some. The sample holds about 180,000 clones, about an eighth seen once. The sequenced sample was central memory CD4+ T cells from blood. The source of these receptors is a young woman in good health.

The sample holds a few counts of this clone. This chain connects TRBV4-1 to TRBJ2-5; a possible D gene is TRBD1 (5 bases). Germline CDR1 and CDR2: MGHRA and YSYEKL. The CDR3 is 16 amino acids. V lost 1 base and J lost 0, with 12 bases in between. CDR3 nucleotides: TGCGCCAGCAGCCAAGCCCAAGGGGTGTACCAAGAGACCCAGTACTTC. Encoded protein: CASSQAQGVYQETQYF.

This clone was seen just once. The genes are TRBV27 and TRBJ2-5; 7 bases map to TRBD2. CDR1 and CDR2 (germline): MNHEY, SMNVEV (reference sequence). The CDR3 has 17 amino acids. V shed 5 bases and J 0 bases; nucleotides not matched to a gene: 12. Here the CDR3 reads CASSESMGLTYQETQYF. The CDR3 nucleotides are TGTGCCAGCAGTGAATCCATGGGACTAACGTACCAAGAGACCCAGTACTTC.

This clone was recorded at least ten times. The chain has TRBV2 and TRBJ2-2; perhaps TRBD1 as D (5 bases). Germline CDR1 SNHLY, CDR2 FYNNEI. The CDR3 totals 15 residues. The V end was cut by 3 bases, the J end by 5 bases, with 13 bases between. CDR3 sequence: CASSDGQGGTGELFF. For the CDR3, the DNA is TGTGCCAGCAGTGATGGGCAGGGCGGTACCGGGGAGCTGTTTTTT.

The CDR3, as DNA: TGTGCCAGCAGTGAGAGAGACAGGAACACTGAAGCTTTCTTT. It encodes CASSERDRNTEAFF. This chain joins TRBV2 and TRBJ1-1, with a possible D match to TRBD1 (5 bases). The CDR3 consists of 14 residues. The V end lost 3 bases, the J end lost 1 base, and 9 bases lay between the germline ends. CDR1 SNHLY and CDR2 FYNNEI come from the germline V gene.

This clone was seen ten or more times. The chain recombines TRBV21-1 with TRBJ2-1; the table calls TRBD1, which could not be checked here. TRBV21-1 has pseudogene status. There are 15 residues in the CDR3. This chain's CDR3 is CASSKVGDSYNEQFF. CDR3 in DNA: TGTGCCAGCAGCAAAGTCGGGGACAGCTACAATGAGCAGTTCTTC.

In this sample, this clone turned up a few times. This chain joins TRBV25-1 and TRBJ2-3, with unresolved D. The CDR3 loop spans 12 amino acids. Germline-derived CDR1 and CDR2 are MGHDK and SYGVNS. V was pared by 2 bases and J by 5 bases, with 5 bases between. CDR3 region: CASSEVRDTQYF. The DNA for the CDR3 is TGTGCCAGCAGTGAAGTTAGAGATACGCAGTATTTT.

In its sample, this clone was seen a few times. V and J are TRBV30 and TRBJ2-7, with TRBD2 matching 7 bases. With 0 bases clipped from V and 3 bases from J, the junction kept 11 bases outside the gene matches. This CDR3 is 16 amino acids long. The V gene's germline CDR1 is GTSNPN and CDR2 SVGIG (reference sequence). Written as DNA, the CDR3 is TGTGCCTGGAGTGTCCATTGGCTAGCGGAAGACTACGAGCAGTACTTC. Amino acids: CAWSVHWLAEDYEQYF.

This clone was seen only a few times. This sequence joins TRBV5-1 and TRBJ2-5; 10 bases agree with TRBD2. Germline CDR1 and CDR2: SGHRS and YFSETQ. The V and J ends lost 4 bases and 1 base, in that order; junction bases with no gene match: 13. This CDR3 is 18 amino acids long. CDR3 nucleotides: TGCGCCAGCAGCCCCGGGGTAGCGGGAGGCCTCTCCCAAGAGACCCAGTACTTC. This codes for CASSPGVAGGLSQETQYF.

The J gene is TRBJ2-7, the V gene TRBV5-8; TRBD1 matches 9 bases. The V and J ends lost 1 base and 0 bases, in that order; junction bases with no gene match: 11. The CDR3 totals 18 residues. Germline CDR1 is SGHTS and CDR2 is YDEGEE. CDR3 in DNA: TGTGCCAGCAGCTTGCTCCCGCATACAGGGGGCGCCTCCTACGAGCAGTACTTC. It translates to CASSLLPHTGGASYEQYF.

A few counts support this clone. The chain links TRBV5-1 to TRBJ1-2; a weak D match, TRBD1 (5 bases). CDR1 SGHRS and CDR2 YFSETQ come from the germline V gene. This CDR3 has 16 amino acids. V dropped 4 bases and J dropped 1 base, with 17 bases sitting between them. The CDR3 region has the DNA TGCGCCAGCAGCCCCCTAACAGGCCTCCTTAACTATGGCTACACCTTC. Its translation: CASSPLTGLLNYGYTF.

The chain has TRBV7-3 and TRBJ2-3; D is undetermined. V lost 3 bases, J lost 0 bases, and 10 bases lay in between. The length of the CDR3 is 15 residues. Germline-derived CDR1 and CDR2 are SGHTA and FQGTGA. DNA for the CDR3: TGTGCCAGCAGCTTCTCCGCGGTGAGCACAGATACGCAGTATTTT. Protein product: CASSFSAVSTDTQYF.

The CDR3 nucleotides read TGTGCCAGCAGTTACCCGACTAGCGGGAGTTCTCCTGAGCAGTTCTTC. It yields the protein CASSYPTSGSSPEQFF. The chain employs TRBV6-5 and TRBJ2-1, with 12 bases matching TRBD2. V shed 2 bases and J 9 bases; nucleotides not matched to a gene: 8. The CDR3 is 16 residues long. The germline gives CDR1 MNHEY, CDR2 SVGAGI.

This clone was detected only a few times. The CDR3 is CASSYREDSTEQYF. Written as DNA, the CDR3 is TGTGCCAGCAGCTACCGGGAGGATTCTACCGAGCAGTACTTC. The chain recombines TRBV11-2 with TRBJ2-7; 7 nucleotides agree with TRBD2. The V gene's germline CDR1 is SGHAT and CDR2 FQNNGV. This CDR3 has 14 amino acids. V dropped 4 bases and J dropped 6; count of bases not matched to a gene: 9.

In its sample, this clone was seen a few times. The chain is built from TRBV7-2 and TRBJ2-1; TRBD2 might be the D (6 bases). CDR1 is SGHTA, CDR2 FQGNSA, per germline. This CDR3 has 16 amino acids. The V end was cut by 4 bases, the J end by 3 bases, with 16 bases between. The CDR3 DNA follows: TGTGCCAGCAGCTGGGCCAGGGCGGGGTACTACAATGAGCAGTTCTTC. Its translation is CASSWARAGYYNEQFF. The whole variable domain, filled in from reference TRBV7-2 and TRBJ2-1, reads GAGVSQSPSNKVTEKGKDVELRCDPISGHTALYWYRQSLGQGLEFLIYFQGNSAPDKSGLPSDRFSAERTGGSVSTLTIQRTQQEDSAVYLCASSWARAGYYNEQFFGPGTRLTVL.

The CDR3 region is CASRGTSENNEQFF. The CDR3 DNA follows: TGCGCCAGCAGGGGGACTAGTGAAAACAATGAGCAGTTCTTC. J is TRBJ2-1 and V is TRBV5-1; the match to TRBD2 covers 8 bases. Trimming cost V 5 bases and J 5 bases; bases outside gene matches: 6. The CDR3 contains 14 residues. Germline CDR1 SGHRS, CDR2 YFSETQ. Complete variable domain (other parts from reference TRBV5-1 and TRBJ2-1): KAGVTQTPRYLIKTRGQQVTLSCSPISGHRSVSWYQQTPGQGLQFLFEYFSETQRNKGNFPGRFSGRQFSNSRSEMNVSTLELGDSALYLCASRGTSENNEQFFGPGTRLTVL.

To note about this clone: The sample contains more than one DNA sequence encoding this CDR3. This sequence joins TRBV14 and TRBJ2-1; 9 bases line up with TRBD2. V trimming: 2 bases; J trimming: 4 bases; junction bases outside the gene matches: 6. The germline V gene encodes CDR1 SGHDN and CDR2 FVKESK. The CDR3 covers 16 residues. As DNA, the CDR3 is TGTGCCAGCAGCCAACTCGGTCTAGCGGGGTACAATGAGCAGTTCTTC. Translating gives CASSQLGLAGYNEQFF.

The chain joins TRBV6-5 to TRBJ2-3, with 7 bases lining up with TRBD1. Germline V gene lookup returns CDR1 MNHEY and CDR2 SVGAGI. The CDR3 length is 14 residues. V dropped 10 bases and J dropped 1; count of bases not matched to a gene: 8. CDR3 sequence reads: CATTTGIGTDTQYF. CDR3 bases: TGTGCCACCACGACAGGGATTGGCACAGATACGCAGTATTTT.

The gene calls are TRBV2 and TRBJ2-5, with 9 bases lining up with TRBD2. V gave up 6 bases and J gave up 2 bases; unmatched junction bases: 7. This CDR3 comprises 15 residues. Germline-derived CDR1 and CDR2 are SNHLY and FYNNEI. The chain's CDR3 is CASSVTSGPQETQYF. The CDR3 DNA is TGTGCCAGCAGCGTAACTAGCGGGCCTCAAGAGACCCAGTACTTC. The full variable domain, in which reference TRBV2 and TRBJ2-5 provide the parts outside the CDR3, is EPEVTQTPSHQVTQMGQEVILRCVPISNHLYFYWYRQILGQKVEFLVSFYNNEISEKSEIFDDQFSVERPDGSNFTLKIRSTKLEDSAMYFCASSVTSGPQETQYFGPGTRLLVL.

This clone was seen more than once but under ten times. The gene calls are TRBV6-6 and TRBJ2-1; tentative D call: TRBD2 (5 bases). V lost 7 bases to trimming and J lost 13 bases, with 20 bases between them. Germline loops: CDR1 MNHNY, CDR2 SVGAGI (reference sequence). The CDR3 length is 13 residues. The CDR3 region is CASTPPGRGGQFF. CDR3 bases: TGTGCCAGCACCCCACCGGGTCGGGGTGGACAGTTCTTC.

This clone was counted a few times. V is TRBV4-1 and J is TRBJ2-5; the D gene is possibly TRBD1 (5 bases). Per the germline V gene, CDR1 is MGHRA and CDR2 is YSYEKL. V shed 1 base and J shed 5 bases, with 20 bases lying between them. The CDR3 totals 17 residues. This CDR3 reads CASSQVVPGFHPETQYF. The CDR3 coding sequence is TGCGCCAGCAGCCAAGTCGTCCCAGGGTTCCATCCCGAGACCCAGTACTTC.